Listed below are T cell receptor beta chains from one sample, sequenced in a study of glioma-infiltrating T cells. TCRdb re-called the multiplex PCR reads with MiXCR, one entry per CDR3 protein. The data contain 110,000 or so distinct CDR3 sequences, around a quarter of them singletons. Sequencing used glioma tissue, nonneoplastic brain tissue, or PBMCs (not recorded which). The receptors were gathered from a human donor with low-grade glioma or glioblastoma, undergoing nonglioma brain surgery, or in good health (not recorded which). The CDR3 runs from the conserved cysteine through the conserved F or W. Each record gives: D gene, J gene, V gene, CDR3 protein. The D gene is left open where the match is weak.

NA,TRBJ1-6,TRBV19,CASSIRSSYNSPLHF
TRBD1,TRBJ1-1,TRBV6-1,CASSWTGGYTEAFF
NA,TRBJ1-2,TRBV5-6,CASSLDGPYGYTF
TRBD2,TRBJ2-1,TRBV7-3,CASSPAGTSGGAEQFF
NA,TRBJ1-6,TRBV6-4,CASSDRSRGANSPLHF
NA,TRBJ1-5,TRBV7-2,CASSLAGTSNQPQHF
NA,TRBJ2-1,TRBV6-2/TRBV6-3,CASSYLFPSYNEQFF
NA,TRBJ2-1,TRBV5-4,CASSLAARWVEQFF
TRBD1,TRBJ1-1,TRBV10-2,CASGIGDRGNTEAFF
NA,TRBJ2-7,TRBV20-1,CSAPDNVYEQYF
NA,TRBJ2-3,TRBV28,CASSRVGSTDTQYF
NA,TRBJ1-2,TRBV5-1,CASSFGGRVLGYTF
TRBD2,TRBJ2-3,TRBV30,CAWSVGRTSGGTDTQYF
NA,TRBJ1-1,TRBV15,CATSRKGKDTEAFF
NA,TRBJ1-1,TRBV4-1,CASSPSELLREAFF
NA,TRBJ2-3,TRBV10-1,CASSADSTDTQYF
NA,TRBJ2-3,TRBV28,CASSPMAASTDTQYF
TRBD2,TRBJ2-5,TRBV2,CASTLMGGTKTQYF
NA,TRBJ2-1,TRBV4-3,CASSQDGEGYNEQFF
NA,TRBJ2-3,TRBV20-1,CSARGGPGVTDTQYF
NA,TRBJ1-2,TRBV12-3/TRBV12-4,CASSLDTGWADGYTF
NA,TRBJ2-1,TRBV11-2,CASSLDAGSSYNEQFF
NA,TRBJ1-2,TRBV29-1,CSVNRLGGYGYTF
NA,TRBJ2-7,TRBV11-2,CASSLDSWTREQYF
NA,TRBJ2-5,TRBV18,CASSPPTAPLQETQYF
NA,TRBJ2-1,TRBV20-1,CSAWDTYNEQFF
NA,TRBJ2-3,TRBV20-1,CSARGSTDTQYF
NA,TRBJ1-2,TRBV6-6,CASSYPRGDLYGYTF
NA,TRBJ2-6,TRBV5-6,CASSLWAAPNGANVLTF
NA,TRBJ2-5,TRBV7-9,CASSLPTAYQETQYF
NA,TRBJ2-3,TRBV4-3,CASSQRPVTDTQYF
TRBD1,TRBJ1-1,TRBV14,CASSPPQGVVGTEAFF
TRBD1,TRBJ1-1,TRBV6-2/TRBV6-3,CASTFPGGTEAFF
NA,TRBJ1-6,TRBV4-2,CASSTGRMGNSPLHF
TRBD2,TRBJ2-5,TRBV10-3,CAISVGGGGEETQYF
TRBD2,TRBJ2-1,TRBV7-2,CASSSAPSGSSYNEQFF
NA,TRBJ2-7,TRBV6-1,CASRGRQGGTSEQYF
NA,TRBJ2-7,TRBV7-2,CVSSSTSYEQYF
TRBD2,TRBJ2-7,TRBV28,CASSLASGPYYEQYF
NA,TRBJ1-5,TRBV6-6,CASSLGGYPQHF
TRBD2,TRBJ2-3,TRBV14,CASSHQPPWAGESGDTQYF
NA,TRBJ1-5,TRBV19,CASEDRPNQPQHF
TRBD1,TRBJ1-2,TRBV9,CASSVVGQGTYGYTF
NA,TRBJ2-7,TRBV7-2,CASSLRDGYEQYF
NA,TRBJ1-2,TRBV7-2,CASSPRVQGGYTF